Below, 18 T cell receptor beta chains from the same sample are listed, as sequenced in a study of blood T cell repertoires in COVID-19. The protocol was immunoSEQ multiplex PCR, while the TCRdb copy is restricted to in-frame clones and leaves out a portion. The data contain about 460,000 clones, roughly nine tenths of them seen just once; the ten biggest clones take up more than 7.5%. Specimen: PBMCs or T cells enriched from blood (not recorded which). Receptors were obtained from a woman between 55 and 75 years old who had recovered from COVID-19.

The CDR3: CAWSVTGSGEQFF. The CDR3 DNA reads as TGTGCCTGGAGTGTAACGGGGTCGGGTGAGCAGTTCTTC. The rearrangement uses TRBV30 and TRBJ2-1; maybe TRBD2 (5 bases). CDR3 length: 13 residues. CDR1 is GTSNPN, CDR2 SVGIG, per germline (reference sequence). Trimming took off 0 bases at V and 9 bases at J, with 12 bases between the two ends.

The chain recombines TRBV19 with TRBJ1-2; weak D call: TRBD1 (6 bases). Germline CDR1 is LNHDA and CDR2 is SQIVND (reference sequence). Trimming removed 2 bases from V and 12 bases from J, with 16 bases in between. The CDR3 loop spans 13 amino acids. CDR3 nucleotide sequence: TGTGCCAGTAGTATACAGGCAGGGGCCGCGCACACCTTC. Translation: CASSIQAGAAHTF. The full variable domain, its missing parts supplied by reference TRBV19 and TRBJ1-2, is DGGITQSPKYLFRKEGQNVTLSCEQNLNHDAMYWYRQDPGQGLRLIYYSQIVNDFQKGDIAEGYSVSREKKESFPLTVTSAQKNPTAFYLCASSIQAGAAHTFGSGTRLTVV.

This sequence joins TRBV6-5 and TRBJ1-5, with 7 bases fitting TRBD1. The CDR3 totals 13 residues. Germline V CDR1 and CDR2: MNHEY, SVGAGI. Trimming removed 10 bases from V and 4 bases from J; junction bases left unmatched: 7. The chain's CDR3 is CATRGQPNQPQHF. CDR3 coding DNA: TGTGCCACGAGGGGACAGCCAAATCAGCCCCAGCATTTT.

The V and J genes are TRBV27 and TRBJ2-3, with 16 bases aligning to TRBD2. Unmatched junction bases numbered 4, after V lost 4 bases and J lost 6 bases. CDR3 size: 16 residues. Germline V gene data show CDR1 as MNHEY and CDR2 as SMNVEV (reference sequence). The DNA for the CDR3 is TGTGCCAGCAGTTCCCGGGGACTAGCGGGGGGGGATACGCAGTATTTT. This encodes CASSSRGLAGGDTQYF.

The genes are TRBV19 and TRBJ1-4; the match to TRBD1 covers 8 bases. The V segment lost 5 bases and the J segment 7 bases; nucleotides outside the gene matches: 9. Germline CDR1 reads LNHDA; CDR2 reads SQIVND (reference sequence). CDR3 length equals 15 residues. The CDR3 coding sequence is TGTGCCAGTAGTCCGGTTACAGGGGGGGGTGAAAAACTGTTTTTT. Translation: CASSPVTGGGEKLFF.

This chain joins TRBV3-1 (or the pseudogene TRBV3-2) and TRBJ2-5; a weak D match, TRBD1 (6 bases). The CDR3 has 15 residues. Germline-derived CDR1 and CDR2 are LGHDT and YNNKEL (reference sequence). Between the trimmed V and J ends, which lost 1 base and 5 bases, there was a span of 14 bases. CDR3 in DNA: TGTGCCAGCAGCCAAGGAGGGACACGGGCGGAGACCCAGTACTTC. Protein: CASSQGGTRAETQYF.

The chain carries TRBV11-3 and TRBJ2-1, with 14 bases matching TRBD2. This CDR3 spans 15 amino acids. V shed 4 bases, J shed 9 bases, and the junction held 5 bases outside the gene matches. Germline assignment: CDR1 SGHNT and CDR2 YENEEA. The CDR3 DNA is TGTGCCAGCAGCTCGGGACTAGCGGGGGCAGGTGAGCAGTTCTTC. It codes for CASSSGLAGAGEQFF. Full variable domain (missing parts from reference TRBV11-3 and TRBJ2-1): EAGVVQSPRYKIIEKKQPVAFWCNPISGHNTLYWYLQNLGQGPELLIRYENEEAVDDSQLPKDRFSAERLKGVDSTLKIQPAELGDSAVYLCASSSGLAGAGEQFFGPGTRLTVL.

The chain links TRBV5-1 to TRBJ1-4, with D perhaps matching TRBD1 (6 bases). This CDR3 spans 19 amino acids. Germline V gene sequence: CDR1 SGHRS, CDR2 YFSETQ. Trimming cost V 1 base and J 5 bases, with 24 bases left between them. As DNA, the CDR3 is TGCGCCAGCAGCTTGTTAATAGATGGGATGCGACAGGAAAATGAAAAACTGTTTTTT. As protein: CASSLLIDGMRQENEKLFF.

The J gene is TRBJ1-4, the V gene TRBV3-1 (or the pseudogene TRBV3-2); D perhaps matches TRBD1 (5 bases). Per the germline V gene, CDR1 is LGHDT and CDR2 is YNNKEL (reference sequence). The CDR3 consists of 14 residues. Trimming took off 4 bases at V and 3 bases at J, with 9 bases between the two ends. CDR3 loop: CASSRRQSNEKLFF. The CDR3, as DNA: TGTGCCAGCAGCCGACGACAGTCTAATGAAAAACTGTTTTTT.

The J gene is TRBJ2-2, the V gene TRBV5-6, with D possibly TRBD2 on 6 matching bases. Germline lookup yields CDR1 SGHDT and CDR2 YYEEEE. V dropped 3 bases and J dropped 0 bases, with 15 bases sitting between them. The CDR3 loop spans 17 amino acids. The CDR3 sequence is CASSSAPGGANTGELFF. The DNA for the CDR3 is TGTGCCAGCAGCTCAGCCCCGGGCGGGGCGAACACCGGGGAGCTGTTTTTT. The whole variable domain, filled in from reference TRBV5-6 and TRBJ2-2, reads DAGVTQSPTHLIKTRGQQVTLRCSPKSGHDTVSWYQQALGQGPQFIFQYYEEEERQRGNFPDRFSGHQFPNYSSELNVNALLLGDSALYLCASSSAPGGANTGELFFGEGSRLTVL.

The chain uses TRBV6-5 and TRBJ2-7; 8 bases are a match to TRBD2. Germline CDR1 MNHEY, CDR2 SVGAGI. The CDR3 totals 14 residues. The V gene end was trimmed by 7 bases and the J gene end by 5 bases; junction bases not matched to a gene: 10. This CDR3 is CASTPSGGADEQYV. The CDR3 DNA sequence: TGTGCCAGCACCCCCTCGGGGGGGGCAGACGAGCAGTACGTC.

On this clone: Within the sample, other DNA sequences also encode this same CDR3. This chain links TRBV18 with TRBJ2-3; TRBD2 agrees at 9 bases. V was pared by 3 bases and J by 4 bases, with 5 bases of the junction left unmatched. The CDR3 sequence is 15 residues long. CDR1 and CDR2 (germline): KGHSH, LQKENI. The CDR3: CASSPVAGGPDTQYF. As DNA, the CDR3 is TGTGCCAGCTCACCCGTGGCGGGGGGGCCAGATACGCAGTATTTT.

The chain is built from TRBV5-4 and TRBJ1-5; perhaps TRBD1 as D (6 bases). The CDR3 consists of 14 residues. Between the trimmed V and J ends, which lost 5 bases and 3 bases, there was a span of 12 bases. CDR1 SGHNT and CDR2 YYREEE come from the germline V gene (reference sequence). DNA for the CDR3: TGTGCCAGCAGTTTAGGGGGTTACAATCAGCCCCAGCATTTT. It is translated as CASSLGGYNQPQHF.

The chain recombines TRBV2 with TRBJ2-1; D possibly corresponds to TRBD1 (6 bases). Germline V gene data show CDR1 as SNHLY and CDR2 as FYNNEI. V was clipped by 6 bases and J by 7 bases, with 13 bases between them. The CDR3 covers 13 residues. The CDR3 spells CASRMGRGNEQFF. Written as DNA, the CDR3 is TGTGCCAGCAGGATGGGCAGGGGTAATGAGCAGTTCTTC. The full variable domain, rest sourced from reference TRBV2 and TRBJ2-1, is EPEVTQTPSHQVTQMGQEVILRCVPISNHLYFYWYRQILGQKVEFLVSFYNNEISEKSEIFDDQFSVERPDGSNFTLKIRSTKLEDSAMYFCASRMGRGNEQFFGPGTRLTVL.

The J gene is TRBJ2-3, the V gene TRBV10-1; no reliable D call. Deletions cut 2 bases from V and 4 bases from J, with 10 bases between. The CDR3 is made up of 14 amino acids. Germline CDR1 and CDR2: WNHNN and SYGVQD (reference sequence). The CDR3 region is CASSEAYRADTQYF. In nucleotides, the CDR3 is TGCGCCAGCAGTGAGGCCTATCGGGCAGATACGCAGTATTTT.

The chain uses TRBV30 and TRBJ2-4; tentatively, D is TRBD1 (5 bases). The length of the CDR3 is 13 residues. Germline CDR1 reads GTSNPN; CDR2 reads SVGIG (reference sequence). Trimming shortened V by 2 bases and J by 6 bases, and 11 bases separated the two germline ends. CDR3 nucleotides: TGTGCCTGGAGTATTGACAGTCTAAACATTCAGTACTTC. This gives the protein CAWSIDSLNIQYF. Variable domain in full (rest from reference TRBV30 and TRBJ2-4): SQTIHQWPATLVQPVGSPLSLECTVEGTSNPNLYWYRQAAGRGLQLLFYSVGIGQISSEVPQNLSASRPQDRQFILSSKKLLLSDSGFYLCAWSIDSLNIQYFGAGTRLSVL.

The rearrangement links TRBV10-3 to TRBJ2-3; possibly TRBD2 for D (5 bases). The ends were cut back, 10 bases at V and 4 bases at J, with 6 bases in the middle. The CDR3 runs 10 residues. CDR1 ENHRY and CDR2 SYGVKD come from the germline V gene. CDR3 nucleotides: TGTGCCACGGAGGCAGATACGCAGTATTTT. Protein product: CATEADTQYF.

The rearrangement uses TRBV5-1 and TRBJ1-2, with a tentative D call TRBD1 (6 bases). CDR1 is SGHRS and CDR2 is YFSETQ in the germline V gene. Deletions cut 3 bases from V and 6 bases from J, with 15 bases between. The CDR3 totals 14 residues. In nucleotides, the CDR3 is TGCGCCAGCAGCTCTGGGGGGGCAATTGATGGCTACACCTTC. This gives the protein CASSSGGAIDGYTF. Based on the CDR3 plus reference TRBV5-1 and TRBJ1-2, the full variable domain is KAGVTQTPRYLIKTRGQQVTLSCSPISGHRSVSWYQQTPGQGLQFLFEYFSETQRNKGNFPGRFSGRQFSNSRSEMNVSTLELGDSALYLCASSSGGAIDGYTFGSGTRLTVV.